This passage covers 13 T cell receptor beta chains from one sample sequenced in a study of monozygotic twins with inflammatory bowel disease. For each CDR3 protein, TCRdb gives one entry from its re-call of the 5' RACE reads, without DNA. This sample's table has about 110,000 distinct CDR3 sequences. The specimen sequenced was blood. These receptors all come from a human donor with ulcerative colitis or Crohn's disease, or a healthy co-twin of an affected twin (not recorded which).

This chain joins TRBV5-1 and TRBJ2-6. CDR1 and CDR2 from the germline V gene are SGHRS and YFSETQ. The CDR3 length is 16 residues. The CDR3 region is CASSSIPAGEANVLTF. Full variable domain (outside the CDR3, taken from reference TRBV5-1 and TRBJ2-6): KAGVTQTPRYLIKTRGQQVTLSCSPISGHRSVSWYQQTPGQGLQFLFEYFSETQRNKGNFPGRFSGRQFSNSRSEMNVSTLELGDSALYLCASSSIPAGEANVLTFGAGSRLTVL.

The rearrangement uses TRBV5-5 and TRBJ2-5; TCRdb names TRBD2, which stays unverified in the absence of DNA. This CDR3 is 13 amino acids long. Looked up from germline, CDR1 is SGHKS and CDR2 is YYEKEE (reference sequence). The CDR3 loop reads CASSFGREETQYF.

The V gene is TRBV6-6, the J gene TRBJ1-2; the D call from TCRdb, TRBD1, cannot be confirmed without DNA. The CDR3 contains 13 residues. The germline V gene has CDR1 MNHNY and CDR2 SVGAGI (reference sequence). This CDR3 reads CASSPQGDYGYTF.

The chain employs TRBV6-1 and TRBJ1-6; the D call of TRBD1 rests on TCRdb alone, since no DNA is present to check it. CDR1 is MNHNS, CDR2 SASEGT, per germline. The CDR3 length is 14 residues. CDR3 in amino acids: CASSPGGGNSPLHF.

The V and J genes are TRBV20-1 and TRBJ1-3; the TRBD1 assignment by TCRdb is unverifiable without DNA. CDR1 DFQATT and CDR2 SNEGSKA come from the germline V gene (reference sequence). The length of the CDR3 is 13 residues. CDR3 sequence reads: CSAVEGAGNTIYF.

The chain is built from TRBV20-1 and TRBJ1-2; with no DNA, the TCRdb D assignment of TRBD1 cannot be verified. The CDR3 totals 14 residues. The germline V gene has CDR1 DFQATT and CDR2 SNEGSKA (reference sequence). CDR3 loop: CSARAMTGDYGYTF.

The CDR3: CASRLGAGGPNEQFF. This sequence joins TRBV28 and TRBJ2-1; as DNA is missing, the TRBD2 call by TCRdb cannot be tested. Germline V lookup: CDR1 MDHEN, CDR2 SYDVKM. The CDR3 runs to 15 residues.

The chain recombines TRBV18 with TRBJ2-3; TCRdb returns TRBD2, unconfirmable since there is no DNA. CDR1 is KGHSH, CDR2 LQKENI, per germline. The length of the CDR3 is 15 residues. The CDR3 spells CASSSGLAATDTQYF.

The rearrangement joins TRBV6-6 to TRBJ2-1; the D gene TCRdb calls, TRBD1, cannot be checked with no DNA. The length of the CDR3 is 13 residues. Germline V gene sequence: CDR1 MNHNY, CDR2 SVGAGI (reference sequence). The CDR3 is CASTGGVLNEQFF.

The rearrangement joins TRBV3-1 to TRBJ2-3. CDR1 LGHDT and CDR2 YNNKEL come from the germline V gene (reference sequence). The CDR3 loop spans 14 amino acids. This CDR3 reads CASSQVVGTDTQYF.

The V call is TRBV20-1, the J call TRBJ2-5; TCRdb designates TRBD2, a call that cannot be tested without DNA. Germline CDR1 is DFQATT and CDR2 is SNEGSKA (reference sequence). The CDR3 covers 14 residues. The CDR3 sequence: CSAPLREGWETQYF.

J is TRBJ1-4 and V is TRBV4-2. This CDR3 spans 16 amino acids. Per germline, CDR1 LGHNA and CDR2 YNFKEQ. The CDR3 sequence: CASSQDLGETNEKLFF.

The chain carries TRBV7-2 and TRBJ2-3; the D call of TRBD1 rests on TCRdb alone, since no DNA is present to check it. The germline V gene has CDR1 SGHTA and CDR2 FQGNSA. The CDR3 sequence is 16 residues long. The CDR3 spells CASSLEVRRRTDTQYF.